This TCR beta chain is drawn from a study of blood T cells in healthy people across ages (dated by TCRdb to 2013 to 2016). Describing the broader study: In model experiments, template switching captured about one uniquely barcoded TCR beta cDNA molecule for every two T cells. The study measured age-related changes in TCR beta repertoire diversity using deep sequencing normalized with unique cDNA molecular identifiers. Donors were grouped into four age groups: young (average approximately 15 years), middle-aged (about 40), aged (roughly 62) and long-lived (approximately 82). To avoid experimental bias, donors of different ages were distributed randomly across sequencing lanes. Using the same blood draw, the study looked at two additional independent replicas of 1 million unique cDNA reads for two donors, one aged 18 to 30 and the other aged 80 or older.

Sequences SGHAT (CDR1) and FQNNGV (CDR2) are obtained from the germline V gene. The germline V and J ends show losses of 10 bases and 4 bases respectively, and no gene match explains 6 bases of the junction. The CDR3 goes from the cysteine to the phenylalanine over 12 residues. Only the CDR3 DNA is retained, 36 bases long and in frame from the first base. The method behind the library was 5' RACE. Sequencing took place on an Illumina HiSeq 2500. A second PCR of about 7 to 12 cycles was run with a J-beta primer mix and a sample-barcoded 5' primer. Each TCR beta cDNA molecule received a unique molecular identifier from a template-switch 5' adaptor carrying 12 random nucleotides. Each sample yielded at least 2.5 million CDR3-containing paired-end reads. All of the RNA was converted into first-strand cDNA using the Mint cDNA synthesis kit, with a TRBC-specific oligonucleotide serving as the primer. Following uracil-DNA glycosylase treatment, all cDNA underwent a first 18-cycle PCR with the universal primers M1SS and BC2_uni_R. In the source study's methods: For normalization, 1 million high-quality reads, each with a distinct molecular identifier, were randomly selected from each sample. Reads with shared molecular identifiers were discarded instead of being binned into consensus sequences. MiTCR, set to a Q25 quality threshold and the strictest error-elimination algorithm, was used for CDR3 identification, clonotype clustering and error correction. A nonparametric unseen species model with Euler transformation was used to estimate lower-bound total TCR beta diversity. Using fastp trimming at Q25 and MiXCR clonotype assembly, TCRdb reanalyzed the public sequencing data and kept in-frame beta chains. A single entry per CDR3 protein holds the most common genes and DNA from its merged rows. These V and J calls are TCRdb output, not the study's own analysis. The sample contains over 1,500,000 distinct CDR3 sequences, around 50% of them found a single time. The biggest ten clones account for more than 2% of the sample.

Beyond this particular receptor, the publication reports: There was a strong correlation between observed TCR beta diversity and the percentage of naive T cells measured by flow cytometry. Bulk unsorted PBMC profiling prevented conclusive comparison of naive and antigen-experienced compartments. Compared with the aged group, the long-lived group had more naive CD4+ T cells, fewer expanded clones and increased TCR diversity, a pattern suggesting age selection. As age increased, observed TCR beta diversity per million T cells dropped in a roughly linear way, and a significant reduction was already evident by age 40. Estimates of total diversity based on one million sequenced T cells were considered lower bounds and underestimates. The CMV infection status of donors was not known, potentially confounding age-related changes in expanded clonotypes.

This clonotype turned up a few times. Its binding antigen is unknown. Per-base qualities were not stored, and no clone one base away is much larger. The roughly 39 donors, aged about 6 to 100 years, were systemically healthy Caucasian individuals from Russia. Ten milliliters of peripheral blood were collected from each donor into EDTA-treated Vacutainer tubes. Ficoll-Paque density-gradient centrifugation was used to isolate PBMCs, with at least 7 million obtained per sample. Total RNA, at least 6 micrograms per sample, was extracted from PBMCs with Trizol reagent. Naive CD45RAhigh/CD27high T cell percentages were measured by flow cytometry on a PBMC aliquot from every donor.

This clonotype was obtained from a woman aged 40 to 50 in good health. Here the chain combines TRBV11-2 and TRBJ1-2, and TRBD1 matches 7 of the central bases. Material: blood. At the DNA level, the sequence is TGTGCCATCCAAGGGGGCGGCTATGGCTACACCTTC. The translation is CAIQGGGYGYTF.